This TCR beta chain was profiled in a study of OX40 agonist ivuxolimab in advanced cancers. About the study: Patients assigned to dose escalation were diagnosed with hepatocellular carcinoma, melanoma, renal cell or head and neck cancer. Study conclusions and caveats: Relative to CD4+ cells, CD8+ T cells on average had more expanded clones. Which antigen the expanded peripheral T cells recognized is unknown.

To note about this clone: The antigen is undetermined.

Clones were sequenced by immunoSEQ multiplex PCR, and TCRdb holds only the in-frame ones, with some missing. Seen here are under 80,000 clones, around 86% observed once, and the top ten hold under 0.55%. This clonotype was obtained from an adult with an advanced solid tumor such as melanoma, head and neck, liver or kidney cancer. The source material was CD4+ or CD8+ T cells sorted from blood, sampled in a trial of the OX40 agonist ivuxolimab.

CDR3 bases: TGTGCCAGCAGCTTAGTAAGGGGGCAATCCTACGAGCAGTACTTC. This translates into CASSLVRGQSYEQYF. J is TRBJ2-7 and V is TRBV7-2; TRBD1 agrees at 7 bases. This CDR3 has 15 residues. With V trimmed by 1 base and J by 1 base, 4 bases remained unmatched. Germline V CDR1 and CDR2: SGHTA, FQGNSA.